This T cell receptor beta chain was profiled in a study of blood T cell repertoires in COVID-19. The J segment lost 0 bases and the V segment lost 1 base, leaving 1 base of the junction unmatched. The CDR3 runs 15 residues. CDR1 is MNHNY, CDR2 SVGAGI, per germline (reference sequence). This table comes from immunoSEQ multiplex PCR, and its TCRdb copy is limited to in-frame clones, with some not included. The table records over 100,000 clones, 84% of them present only once. Sample: peripheral blood. The gene calls are TRBV6-6 and TRBJ2-3; 7 positions match TRBD1. The clonotype originates from a woman aged 50 to 60 with acute or convalescent COVID-19. DNA for the CDR3: TGTGCCAGCAGTTACTGGGGACAGAGCACAGATACGCAGTATTTT. It yields the protein CASSYWGQSTDTQYF.